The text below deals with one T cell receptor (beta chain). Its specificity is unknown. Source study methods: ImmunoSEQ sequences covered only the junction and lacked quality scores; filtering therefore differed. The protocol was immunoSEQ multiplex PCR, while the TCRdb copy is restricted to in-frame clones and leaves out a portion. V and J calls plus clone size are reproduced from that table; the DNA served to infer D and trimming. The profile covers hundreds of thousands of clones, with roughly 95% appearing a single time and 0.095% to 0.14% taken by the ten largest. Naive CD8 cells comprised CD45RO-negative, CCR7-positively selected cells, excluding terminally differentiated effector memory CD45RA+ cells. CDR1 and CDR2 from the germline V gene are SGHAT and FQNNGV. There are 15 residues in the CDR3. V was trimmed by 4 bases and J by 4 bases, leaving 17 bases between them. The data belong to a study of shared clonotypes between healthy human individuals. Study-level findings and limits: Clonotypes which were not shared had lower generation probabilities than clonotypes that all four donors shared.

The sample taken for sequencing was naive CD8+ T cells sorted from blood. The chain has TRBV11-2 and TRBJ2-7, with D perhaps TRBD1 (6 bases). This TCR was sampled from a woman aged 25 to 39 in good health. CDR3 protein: CASSWGPADSYEQYF. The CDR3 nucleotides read TGTGCCAGCAGCTGGGGGCCGGCGGACAGTTACGAGCAGTACTTC.